This T cell receptor beta chain comes out of a study of T cell clones after liver transplantation. In the study overall: Tolerant meant at least one year fully off immunosuppression without liver enzymes above twice normal.

The V end was cut by 4 bases, the J end by 3 bases, with 11 bases between. CDR1 and CDR2 from the germline V gene are SGDLS and YYNGEE. This CDR3 contains 14 residues. Repertoires were generated with immunoSEQ multiplex PCR, while TCRdb's copy carries only in-frame clones and drops some. This table holds around 71,000 clones, about 80% found once. The V call is TRBV9, the J call TRBJ2-1; tentative D call: TRBD1 (6 bases). The TCR comes from a human patient who received a liver transplant. Certain T cells may be donor cells from the graft. The source was CD4+ T cells from blood, collected 12 months after liver transplant. The CDR3 bases are TGTGCCAGCAGCCCTTGGACAGACTACAATGAGCAGTTCTTC. Protein: CASSPWTDYNEQFF.